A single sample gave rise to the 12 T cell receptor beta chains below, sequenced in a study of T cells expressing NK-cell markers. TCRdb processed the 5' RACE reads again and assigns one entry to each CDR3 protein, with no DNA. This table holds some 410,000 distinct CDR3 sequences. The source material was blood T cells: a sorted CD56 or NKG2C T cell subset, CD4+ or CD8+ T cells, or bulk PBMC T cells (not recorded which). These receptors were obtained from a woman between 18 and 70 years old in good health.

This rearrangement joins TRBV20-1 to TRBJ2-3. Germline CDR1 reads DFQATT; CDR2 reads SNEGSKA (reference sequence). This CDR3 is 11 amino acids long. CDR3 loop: CSLRVADTQYF.

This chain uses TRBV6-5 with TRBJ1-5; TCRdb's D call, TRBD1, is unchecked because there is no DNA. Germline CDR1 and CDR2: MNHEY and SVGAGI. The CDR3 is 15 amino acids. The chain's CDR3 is CASSYRGKSNQPQHF.

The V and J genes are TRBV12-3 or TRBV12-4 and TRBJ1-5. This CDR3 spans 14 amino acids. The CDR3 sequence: CASQVGGEDQPQHF.

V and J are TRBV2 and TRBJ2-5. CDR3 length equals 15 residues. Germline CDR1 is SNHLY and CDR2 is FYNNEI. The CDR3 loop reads CASSVSFLLQETQYF.

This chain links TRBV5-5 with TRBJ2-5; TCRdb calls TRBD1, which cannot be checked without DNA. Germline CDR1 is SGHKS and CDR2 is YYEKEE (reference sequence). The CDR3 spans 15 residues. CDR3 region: CASSFFDSGGETQYF.

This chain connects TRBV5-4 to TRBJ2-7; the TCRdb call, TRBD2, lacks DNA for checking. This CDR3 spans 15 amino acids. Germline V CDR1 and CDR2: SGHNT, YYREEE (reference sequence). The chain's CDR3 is CASSFTSGRAGEQYF.

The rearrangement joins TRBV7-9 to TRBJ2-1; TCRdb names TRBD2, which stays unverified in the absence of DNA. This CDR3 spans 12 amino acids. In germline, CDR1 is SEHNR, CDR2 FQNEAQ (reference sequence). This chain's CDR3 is CASSSEGTEQFF.

The CDR3 protein is CASSKRDMNTGELFF. The chain employs TRBV7-6 and TRBJ2-2. The CDR3 sequence is 15 residues long. From germline, CDR1 is SGHVS and CDR2 FNYEAQ.

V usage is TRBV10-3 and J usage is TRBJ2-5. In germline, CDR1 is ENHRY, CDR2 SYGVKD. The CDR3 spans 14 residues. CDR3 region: CAISERVNQETQYF.

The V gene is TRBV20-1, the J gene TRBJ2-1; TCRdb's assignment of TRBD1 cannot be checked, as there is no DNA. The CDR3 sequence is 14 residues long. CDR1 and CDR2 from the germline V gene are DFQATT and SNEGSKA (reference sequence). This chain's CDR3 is CSAWTADSYNEQFF.

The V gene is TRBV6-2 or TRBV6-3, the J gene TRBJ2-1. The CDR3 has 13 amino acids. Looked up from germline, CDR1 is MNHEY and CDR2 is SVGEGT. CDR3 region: CASTYTPYNEQFF.

The CDR3 sequence: CASSLAPGVNEQFF. The V gene is TRBV7-7, the J gene TRBJ2-1; the TCRdb D gene call, TRBD1, has no DNA to confirm it. Looked up from germline, CDR1 is SSHAT and CDR2 is FNYEAQ (reference sequence). This CDR3 has 14 residues.